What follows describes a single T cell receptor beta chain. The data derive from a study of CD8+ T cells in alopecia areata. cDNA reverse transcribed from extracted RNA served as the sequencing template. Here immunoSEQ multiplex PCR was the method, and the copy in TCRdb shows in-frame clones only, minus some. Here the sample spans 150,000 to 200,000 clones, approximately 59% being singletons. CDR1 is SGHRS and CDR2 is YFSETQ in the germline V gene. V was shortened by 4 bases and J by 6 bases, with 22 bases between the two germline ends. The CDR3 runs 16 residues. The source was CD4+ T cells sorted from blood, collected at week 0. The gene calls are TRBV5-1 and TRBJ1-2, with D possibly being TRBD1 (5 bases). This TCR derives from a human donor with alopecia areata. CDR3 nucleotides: TGCGCCAGCAGCCCCCCGGGAGGAGGAGGGGCTAATGGCTACACCTTC. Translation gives CASSPPGGGGANGYTF.